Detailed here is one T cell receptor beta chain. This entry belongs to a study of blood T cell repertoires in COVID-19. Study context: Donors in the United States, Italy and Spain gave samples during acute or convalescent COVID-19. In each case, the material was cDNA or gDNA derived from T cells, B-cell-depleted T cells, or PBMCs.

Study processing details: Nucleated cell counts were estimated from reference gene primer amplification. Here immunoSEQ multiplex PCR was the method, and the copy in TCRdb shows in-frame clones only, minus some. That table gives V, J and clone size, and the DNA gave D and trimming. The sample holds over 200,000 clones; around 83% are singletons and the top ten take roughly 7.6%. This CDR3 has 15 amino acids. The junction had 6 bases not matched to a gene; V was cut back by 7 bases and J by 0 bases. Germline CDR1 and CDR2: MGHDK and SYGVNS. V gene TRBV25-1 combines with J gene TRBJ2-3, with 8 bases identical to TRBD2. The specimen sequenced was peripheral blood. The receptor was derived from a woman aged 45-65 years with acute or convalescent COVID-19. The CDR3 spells CASTPGGVSTDTQYF. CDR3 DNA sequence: TGTGCCAGCACCCCGGGGGGGGTGAGCACAGATACGCAGTATTTT. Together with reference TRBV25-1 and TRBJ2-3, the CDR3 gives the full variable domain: EADIYQTPRYLVIGTGKKITLECSQTMGHDKMYWYQQDPGMELHLIHYSYGVNSTEKGDLSSESTVSRIRTEHFPLTLESARPSHTSQYLCASTPGGVSTDTQYFGPGTRLTVL.